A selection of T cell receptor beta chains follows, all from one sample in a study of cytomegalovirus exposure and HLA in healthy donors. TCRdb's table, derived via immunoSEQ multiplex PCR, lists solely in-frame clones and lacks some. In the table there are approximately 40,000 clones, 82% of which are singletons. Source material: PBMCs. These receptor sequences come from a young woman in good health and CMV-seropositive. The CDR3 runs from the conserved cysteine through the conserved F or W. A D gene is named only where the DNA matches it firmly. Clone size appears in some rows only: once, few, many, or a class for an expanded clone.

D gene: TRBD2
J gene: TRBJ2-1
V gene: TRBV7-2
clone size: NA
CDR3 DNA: TGTGCCAGCAGCTCGAGCTCTAGCGGGCCCCCCTGGGGTGAGCAGTTCTTC
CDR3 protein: CASSSSSSGPPWGEQFF

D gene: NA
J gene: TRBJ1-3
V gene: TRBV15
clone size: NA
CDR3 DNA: TGTGCCACCAGCGCAGGTTGGTCGGAGGAACGAAACACCATATATTTT
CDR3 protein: CATSAGWSEERNTIYF

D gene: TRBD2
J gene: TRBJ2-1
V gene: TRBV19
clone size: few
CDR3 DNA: TGTGCCAGTAGGTCTATACGGGGACTAGCGGGGGGCCGCACTGGTGGGGAGCAGTTCTTC
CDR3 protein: CASRSIRGLAGGRTGGEQFF

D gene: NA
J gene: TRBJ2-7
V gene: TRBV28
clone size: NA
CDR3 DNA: TGTGCCAGCAGCCCCACGGTAACCGGGCAGTACTTC
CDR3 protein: CASSPTVTGQYF

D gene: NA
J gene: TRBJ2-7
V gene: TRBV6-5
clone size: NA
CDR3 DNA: TGTGCCAGCAGTTCCCAGAGGACCTACGAGCAGTACTTC
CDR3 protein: CASSSQRTYEQYF

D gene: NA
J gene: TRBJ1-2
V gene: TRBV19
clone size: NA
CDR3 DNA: TGTGCCAGTCGTTCCCCGGGGAAGGATGGCTACACCTTC
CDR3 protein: CASRSPGKDGYTF

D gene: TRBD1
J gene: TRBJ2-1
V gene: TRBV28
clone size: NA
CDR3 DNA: TGTGCCAGCAGTCGGAGGACAGGGAGCTCCTACAATGAGCAGTTCTTC
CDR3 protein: CASSRRTGSSYNEQFF

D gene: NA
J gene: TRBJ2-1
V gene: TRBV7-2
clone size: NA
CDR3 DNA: TGTGCCAGCAGCTTAAGTTCCGGTAGGAGCTCCTACAATGAGCAGTTCTTC
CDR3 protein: CASSLSSGRSSYNEQFF

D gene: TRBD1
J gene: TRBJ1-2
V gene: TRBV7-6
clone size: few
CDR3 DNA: TGTGCCAGCAGCCAAGATACGACAGGGGCTGAGTATGGCTACACCTTC
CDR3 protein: CASSQDTTGAEYGYTF

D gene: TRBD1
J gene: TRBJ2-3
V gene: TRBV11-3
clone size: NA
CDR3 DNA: TGTGCCAGCAGCGGCAGGGGGCCCGACACAGATACGCAGTATTTT
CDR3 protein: CASSGRGPDTDTQYF

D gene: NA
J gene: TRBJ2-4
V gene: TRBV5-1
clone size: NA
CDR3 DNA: TGCGCCAGCAGCGCGGGTACAATGGCCAAAAACATCCAGTACTTC
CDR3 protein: CASSAGTMAKNIQYF

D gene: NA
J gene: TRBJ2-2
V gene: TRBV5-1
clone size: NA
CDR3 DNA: TGCGCCAGCTCGGAGCGGGCAGGACAGAACACCGGGGAGCTGTTTTTT
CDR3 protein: CASSERAGQNTGELFF

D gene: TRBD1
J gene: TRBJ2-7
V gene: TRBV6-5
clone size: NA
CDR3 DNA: TGTGCCAGCAGAGTGGGGACAGCCCTCCCCTACGAGCAGTACTTC
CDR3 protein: CASRVGTALPYEQYF

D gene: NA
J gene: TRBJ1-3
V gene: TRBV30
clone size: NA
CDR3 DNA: TGTGCCTGGAGTGACAGCCACTCTGGAAACACCATATATTTT
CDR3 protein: CAWSDSHSGNTIYF

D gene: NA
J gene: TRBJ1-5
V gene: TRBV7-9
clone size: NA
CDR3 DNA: TGTTCCAGCAGCTTAGGGTCAGGGTTTCAGCCCCAGCATTTT
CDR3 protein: CSSSLGSGFQPQHF

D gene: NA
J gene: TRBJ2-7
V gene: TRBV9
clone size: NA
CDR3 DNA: TGTGCCAGCAGCGTGACAGGCAGCTCCTACGAGCAGTACTTC
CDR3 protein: CASSVTGSSYEQYF

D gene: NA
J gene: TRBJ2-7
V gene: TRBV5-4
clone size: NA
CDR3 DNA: TGTGCCAGCAGCTTCCGGGACACCACCTACGAGCAGTACTTC
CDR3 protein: CASSFRDTTYEQYF

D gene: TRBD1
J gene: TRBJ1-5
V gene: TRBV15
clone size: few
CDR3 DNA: TGTGCCACCAGCAGAGATAGGGGGCAGGGTGATCAGCCCCAGCATTTT
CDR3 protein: CATSRDRGQGDQPQHF

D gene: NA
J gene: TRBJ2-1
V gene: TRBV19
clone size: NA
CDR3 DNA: TGTGCCAGTAGCCAACTACACCCTTACAATGAGCAGTTCTTC
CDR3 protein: CASSQLHPYNEQFF

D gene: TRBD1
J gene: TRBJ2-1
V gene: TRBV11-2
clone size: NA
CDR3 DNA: TGTGCCAGCATGCTTGACAGGGGGAATTGGAATGAGCAGTTCTTC
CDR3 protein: CASMLDRGNWNEQFF

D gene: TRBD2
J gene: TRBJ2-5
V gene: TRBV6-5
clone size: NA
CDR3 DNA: TGTGCCAGCAGCTCCTGGGGCGGGAGGAAGTACGGGCAGTACTTC
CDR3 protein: CASSSWGGRKYGQYF

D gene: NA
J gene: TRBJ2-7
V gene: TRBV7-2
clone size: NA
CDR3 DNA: TGTGCCAGCAGCTTTCCCAGTACAGGCTCCTACGAGCAGTACTTC
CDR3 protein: CASSFPSTGSYEQYF

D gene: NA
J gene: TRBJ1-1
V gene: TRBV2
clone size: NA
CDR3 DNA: TGTGCCAGCTTTGAGGGCAGAGAGAACACTGAAGCTTTCTTT
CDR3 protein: CASFEGRENTEAFF

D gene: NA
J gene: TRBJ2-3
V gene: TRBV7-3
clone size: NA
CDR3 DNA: TGTGCCAGCAGCTCCCTAGTGGGGGGAGGCACAGATACGCAGTATTTT
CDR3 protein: CASSSLVGGGTDTQYF

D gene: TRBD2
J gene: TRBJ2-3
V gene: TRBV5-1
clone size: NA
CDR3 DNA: TGCGCCAGCAGCCCCTCTTTAGCGGGGGTCACAGATACGCAGTATTTT
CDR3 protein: CASSPSLAGVTDTQYF

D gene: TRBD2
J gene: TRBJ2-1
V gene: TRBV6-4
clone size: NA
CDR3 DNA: TGTGCCAGCAGCCACATGGGTAGCGGGAGTTTCAATGAGCAGTTCTTC
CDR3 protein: CASSHMGSGSFNEQFF

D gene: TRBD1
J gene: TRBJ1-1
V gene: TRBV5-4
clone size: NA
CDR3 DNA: TGTGCCAGCAGCCGCGAACAGGGGCGCGGCAGCACTGAAGCTTTCTTT
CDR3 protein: CASSREQGRGSTEAFF

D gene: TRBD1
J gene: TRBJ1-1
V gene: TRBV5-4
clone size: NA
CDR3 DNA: TGTGCCAGCAGCCAGACAGGGTTGAACACTGAAGCTTTCTTT
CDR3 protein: CASSQTGLNTEAFF

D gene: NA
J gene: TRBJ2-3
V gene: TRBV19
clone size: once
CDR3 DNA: TGTGCCAGTAGTAGTGGACTTTCAGATACGCAGTATTTT
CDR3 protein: CASSSGLSDTQYF

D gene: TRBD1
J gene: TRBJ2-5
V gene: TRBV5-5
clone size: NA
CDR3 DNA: TGTGCCAGCAGCGCCGGGGACAGGGGCGCGCGGGAGACCCAGTACTTC
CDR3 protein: CASSAGDRGARETQYF

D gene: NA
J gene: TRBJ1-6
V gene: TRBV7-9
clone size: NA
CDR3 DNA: TGTGCCAGCAGCCACGGGGGCGCGGGGGCAACTTCACCCCTCCACTTT
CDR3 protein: CASSHGGAGATSPLHF

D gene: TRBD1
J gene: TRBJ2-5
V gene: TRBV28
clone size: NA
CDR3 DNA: TGTGCCAGCAGTAACTACAGGGGAGAGACCCAGTACTTC
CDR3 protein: CASSNYRGETQYF

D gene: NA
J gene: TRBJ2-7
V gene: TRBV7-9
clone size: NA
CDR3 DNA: TGTGCCAGCAGCTTCGACAGGAGCGAGCAGTACTTC
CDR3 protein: CASSFDRSEQYF

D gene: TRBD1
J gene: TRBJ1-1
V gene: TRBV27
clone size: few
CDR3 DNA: TGTGCCAGCAGTCCGTCGACAGGGAGGCAGGACACTGAAGCTTTCTTT
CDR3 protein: CASSPSTGRQDTEAFF

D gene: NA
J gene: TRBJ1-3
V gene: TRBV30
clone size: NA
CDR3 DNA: TGTGCCTGGAGTGACAACAGGCGAAACACCATATATTTT
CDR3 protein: CAWSDNRRNTIYF

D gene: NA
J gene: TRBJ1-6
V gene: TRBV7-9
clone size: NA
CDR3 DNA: TGTTCCAGCAGCCCCGACGGGGGGGGACCCCTCCACTTT
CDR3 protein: CSSSPDGGGPLHF

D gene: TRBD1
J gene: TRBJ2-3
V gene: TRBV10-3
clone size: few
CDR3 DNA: TGTGCCATCAGTGAGTCGATAGGGGGCGGAGATACGCAGTATTTT
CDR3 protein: CAISESIGGGDTQYF

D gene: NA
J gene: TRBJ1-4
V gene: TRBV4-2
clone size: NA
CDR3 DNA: TGTGCCAGCAGCCAAGACCAGGGCGTAGGGGAAAAACTGTTTTTT
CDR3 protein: CASSQDQGVGEKLFF

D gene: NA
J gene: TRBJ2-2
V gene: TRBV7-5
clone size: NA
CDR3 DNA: TGTGCCAGAAGGAACCAGGGTGAGCGGGCCGGGGAGCTGTTTTTT
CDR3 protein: CARRNQGERAGELFF

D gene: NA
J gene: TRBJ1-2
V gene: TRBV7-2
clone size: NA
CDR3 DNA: TGTGCCAGCAGCTTAGAGCGGGGGGCTAACTATGGCTACACCTTC
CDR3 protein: CASSLERGANYGYTF

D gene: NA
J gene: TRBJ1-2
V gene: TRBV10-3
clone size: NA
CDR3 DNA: TGTGCCATCAGTGAGTCGGGGGCAGGGTCGGGCTACACCTTC
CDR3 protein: CAISESGAGSGYTF

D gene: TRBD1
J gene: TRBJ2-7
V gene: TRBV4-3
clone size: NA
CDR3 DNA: TGCGCCAGCAGCCTAACAGGGGATACCTACGAGCAGTACTTC
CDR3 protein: CASSLTGDTYEQYF

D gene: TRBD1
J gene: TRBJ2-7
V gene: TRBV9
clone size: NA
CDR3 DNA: TGTGCCAGCAGCGGTTACGGGACAGGAATAATGAGCGAGCAGTACTTC
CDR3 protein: CASSGYGTGIMSEQYF

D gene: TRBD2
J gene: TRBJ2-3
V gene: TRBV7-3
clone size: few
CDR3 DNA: TGTGCCAGCAGCCCATTAGCGGGGGGGCCTGGCGGGGATACGCAGTATTTT
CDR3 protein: CASSPLAGGPGGDTQYF

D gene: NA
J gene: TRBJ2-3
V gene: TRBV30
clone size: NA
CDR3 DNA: TGTGCCTGGAGTGTAATGAGGTTCGCGGCCACAGATACGCAGTATTTT
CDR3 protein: CAWSVMRFAATDTQYF

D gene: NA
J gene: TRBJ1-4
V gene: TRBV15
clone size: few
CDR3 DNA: TGTGCCACCAGCAGGGCCCTACAGGGTTCTAACGAAAAACTGTTTTTT
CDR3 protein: CATSRALQGSNEKLFF

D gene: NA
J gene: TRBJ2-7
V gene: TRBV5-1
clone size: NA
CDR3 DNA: TGCGCCAGCAGCTTAAGTACCAGGTCCCAGGCTACCGACGAGCAGTACTTC
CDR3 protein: CASSLSTRSQATDEQYF

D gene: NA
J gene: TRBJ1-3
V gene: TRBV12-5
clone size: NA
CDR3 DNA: TGTGCTAGTGGTTTGAAGGACATAGGGGTGAGAGGAAACACCATATATTTT
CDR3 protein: CASGLKDIGVRGNTIYF

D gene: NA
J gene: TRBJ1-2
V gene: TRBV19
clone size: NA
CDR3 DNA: TGTGCCAGTAGTAACAGGGAGAATGGCTACACCTTC
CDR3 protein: CASSNRENGYTF

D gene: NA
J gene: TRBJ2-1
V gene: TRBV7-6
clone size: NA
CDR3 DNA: TGTGCCAGCAGCTTAGCGCCGGGGTTGTCGGACAATGAGCAGTTCTTC
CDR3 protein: CASSLAPGLSDNEQFF

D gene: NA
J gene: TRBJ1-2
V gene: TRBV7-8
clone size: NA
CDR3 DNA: TGTGCCAGCAGCTTAACGAGCCCGTTGGGCGCTGATAACTATGGCTACACCTTC
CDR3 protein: CASSLTSPLGADNYGYTF

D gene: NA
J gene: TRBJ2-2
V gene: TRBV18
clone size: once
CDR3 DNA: TGTGCCAGCTCCCCAAGACAGGGAGGTACCGGGGAGCTGTTTTTT
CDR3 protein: CASSPRQGGTGELFF

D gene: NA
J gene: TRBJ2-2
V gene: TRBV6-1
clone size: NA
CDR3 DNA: TGTGCCAGCAGACACGGGGAGCTGTTTTTT
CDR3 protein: CASRHGELFF

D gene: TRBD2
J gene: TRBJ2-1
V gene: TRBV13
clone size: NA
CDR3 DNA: TGTGCCAGCAGCTCTCTCCCGGGACTAGCGAGGGGGAATGAGCAGTTCTTC
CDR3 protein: CASSSLPGLARGNEQFF

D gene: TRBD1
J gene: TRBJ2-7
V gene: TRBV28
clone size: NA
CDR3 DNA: TGTGCCAGCAGTCCGGGACAGCCTAACGAGCAGTACTTC
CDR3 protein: CASSPGQPNEQYF

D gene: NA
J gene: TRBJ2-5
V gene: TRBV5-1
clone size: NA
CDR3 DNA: TGCGCCAGCAGCTTGGCGGGGAGGTCTGAGACCCAGTACTTC
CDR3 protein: CASSLAGRSETQYF

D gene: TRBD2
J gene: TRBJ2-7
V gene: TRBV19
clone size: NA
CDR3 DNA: TGTGCCAGTAGTCTAGCGGGAGGGCCAGTCGACGAGCAGTACTTC
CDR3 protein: CASSLAGGPVDEQYF

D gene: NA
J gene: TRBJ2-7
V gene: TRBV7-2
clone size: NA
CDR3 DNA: TGTGCCAGCAGCTTAGCTGCCGCCGGCGAGCAGTACTTC
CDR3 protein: CASSLAAAGEQYF